This T cell receptor (beta chain) was sequenced during a study of cytomegalovirus exposure and HLA in healthy donors (dated by TCRdb to between 2016 and 2019). Some background on the complete study: An earlier analysis of about 530 of the donors reported over 250 Gb of sequence data and 95 million to 130 million unique TCR beta sequences obtained from around 170 million T cells. On average, about 200,000 unique TCR beta nucleotide sequences were sequenced per donor among several hundred genotyped donors of the cohort, with around 19% of those sequences being non-productive. The study profiled the T cell repertoires of fewer than 850 subjects by immunosequencing and related them to cytomegalovirus serostatus. An early release that covered several hundred HLA-typed donors contained about 300 gigabases of sequencing data and some 87 million unique TCR sequences. An earlier analysis of 500 to 650 of the donors applied high-throughput TCR beta sequencing to assess whether each TCR beta V gene segment acted as functional or pseudogenic. Rather than using new phenotypic data, the later analysis identified candidate immune exposures from TCR beta sequences and from how often those sequences occurred across donors. HLA typing included class I and class II loci at four-digit resolution. Of the 350 to 450 genotyped donors, 65% to 90% fell in the genetic ancestry cluster associated with self-reported Caucasian donors. Donor age, sex, ethnicity and CMV serostatus were compiled alongside the repertoire data. The number of donors typed differed by locus, with roughly 620-640 for A, B, C, DRB1 and DQB1, more than 500 for DQA1, over 600 for DPA1, and around 460 for DPB1. To predict cytomegalovirus infection status, the study combined high-throughput TCR immunosequencing, statistical association of individual TCRs with disease status, and machine learning. Besides the first cohort of approximately 670 subjects, a separate validation cohort made up of about 120 different subjects was used. The study was designed to test whether signatures of past pathogen exposure could be identified by cataloging public T cell receptors. All discovery cohort repertoires had been generated on a single sequencing platform. A later analysis re-examined previously published TCR beta repertoires from hundreds of donors and added high-resolution HLA genotyping to investigate patterns of TCR occurrence. Roughly five DR-DQ haplotypes were handled as single units for association and clustering because linkage in the cohort was strong. A later genetic analysis used genome-wide SNP genotypes for about 60% of the 666 donors, treating that subset as a discovery cohort.

General study outcomes and caveats: A later analysis associated 16,951 TCR beta sequences with specific HLA alleles at a false discovery rate of 0.05. According to a later analysis, most CMV-associated TCR beta chains appeared to be HLA-restricted, and the HLA associations seemed to be driven largely by CMV exposure. In a later analysis, several top co-occurrence clusters were reported to appear linked to parvovirus B19, influenza, CMV and Epstein-Barr virus. An earlier analysis of some 560 of the donors showed that most TCR beta V segments appeared in productive rearrangements either about 90% or about 30% of the time, which broadly matched IMGT annotations. The study gave a list of 150 to 200 TCR beta chains associated with cytomegalovirus. The presence/absence analyses assumed that sequencing depth was roughly uniform across donors, and that assumption may not be true. In vitro tests confirmed that a few of the cytomegalovirus-associated TCR beta chains recognize cytomegalovirus antigens. The authors suggested that the approach could potentially be generalized to other disease states and immunological phenotypes. Linkage disequilibrium might explain the correlated functional status among segregating V segments, but an unknown experimental factor could not be excluded. In a later genetic analysis, a missense DCLRE1C variant was associated with V-gene and J-gene trimming of TCR beta chains, and the association was replicated in an independent cohort. A later analysis found that HLA-associated TCR beta chains were more clonally expanded and had lower generation probabilities than equally common non-associated chains. CMV serostatus was the only immune exposure information available for the cohort. A later genetic analysis reported fewer N-insertions in productive TCRs among donors in an Asian-associated ancestry cluster than the roughly 640-donor mean. Because some donors lacked HLA typing at each locus, the association tests relied only on the typed subset. In a later analysis, the rate of TCR association differed among HLA loci, with DRB1 alleles having the most associated TCRs and HLA-C alleles having the fewest. In both the original and validation cohorts, the classifier was reported to diagnose cytomegalovirus status with high specificity and sensitivity. Over 15 rarely observed V segments, including chromosome 9 orphons, were excluded from the earlier analysis of approximately 600 of the donors because counts were too low. The sequencing pipeline was judged likely to have produced a cluster of highly shared sequence variants as a technical artifact. Most TCR sequences were observed very rarely across donors, whereas some public TCRs were present in many individuals. The 87-base-pair reads could not distinguish some IMGT-functional V segments, including TRBV6-2 and TRBV6-3, so those segments were excluded. A further reported finding was that TCR beta sequences accurately predicted the HLA-A and HLA-B alleles for most subjects in the first cohort. The cohort was sequenced for TCR beta chains only, and without alpha or paired-chain data the features that could be detected were limited. Assigning TCR associations to individual alleles was difficult when HLA alleles, especially DR and DQ, strongly co-occurred.

The library was produced with the immunoSEQ multiplex PCR assay. For the multiplex PCR, a mixture combining 60 forward primers for TCR Vbeta segments and 13 reverse primers for TCR Jbeta segments was used. The CDR3 region of rearranged TCR beta genes was amplified from genomic DNA with a multiplex PCR assay. The Illumina HiSeq System was used to sequence the amplified TCR beta libraries as 87-base-pair reads. The paper's processing steps were these. In a later analysis, 77 million or so unique TCR beta chains were counted across the roughly 610 repertoires, and roughly 11 million of these chains were shared by at least two donors. To remove PCR and sequencing errors, raw reads were error-corrected and collapsed into unique sequences using a nearest-neighbor algorithm that merged closely related sequences. To assign V, D and J gene segments, CDR3 sequences were aligned to IMGT reference sequences. For a sequence to be retained, a match of at least six nucleotides to both a V gene segment and a J gene segment was required. Rearrangements were classified as productive when the CDR3 lacked stop codons and remained in frame with V and J, and all other rearrangements were classified as non-productive. Following IMGT convention, CDR3 was defined as the stretch from the second conserved V-encoded cysteine up to the conserved J-encoded phenylalanine. In an earlier analysis of approximately 590 of the donors, sequences lacking an unambiguous match to a single V gene segment were excluded. In an earlier analysis of several hundred of the donors, V segments were called functional above 56.7% productive rearrangements and were called segregating when the between-donor standard deviation exceeded 5%. A statistical classification framework was built to diagnose cytomegalovirus status from the catalog of TCR beta chain sequences. A later analysis assigned V and J genes by comparing TCR nucleotide sequences with IMGT/GENE-DB human TR gene sequences. Using the TCRdist pipeline, a later analysis assigned CDR3 sequences along with most-parsimonious VDJ recombination scenarios. In a later analysis, each TCR beta chain was defined by its CDR3 amino acid sequence together with its V-gene family, and reads lacking a unique V-gene family were excluded. In a later analysis, 450 to 600 highly shared, low-generation-probability nucleotide sequences were removed to address suspected cross-contamination and a sequencing artifact. In a later analysis, a clonal expansion index was calculated for each public chain from normalized within-repertoire ranks of inferred template counts. A later analysis computed generation probabilities with a VDJ recombination model fitted to out-of-frame rearrangements, and checked the results against IGoR. A later analysis scored TCR-TCR, TCR-HLA and TCR-CMV co-occurrence with hypergeometric tests, applying a repertoire-size bias correction to TCR pairs. A later analysis estimated false discovery rates by permuting HLA or CMV assignments 20 times. A later analysis grouped co-occurring TCRs with DBSCAN, adding TCRdist sequence similarity when clustering within HLA-allele-positive subsets. Repertoires with fewer than 30,000 or more than 120,000 public chains, plus five repertoires with anomalous nucleotide sharing, were excluded from co-occurrence clustering. TCRdb mirrors the immuneACCESS table, restricted to in-frame sequences. Some clones are absent from its copies; in checked studies, under half trace to an unresolved V gene, and the reason for the others is unknown. The D gene and trimming were derived from the DNA, and the V and J assignments and clone size from that table. The sample yields 130,000 or so clones; about 70% were counted once. The top ten clones comprise under 8.5% of the sample.

The cohort was made up of 666 healthy bone marrow donors. At the time of sampling, all cohort members were nominally healthy, though unrecorded immune exposures were likely present. The donor was CMV seronegative and belonged to the group of 352 seronegative cohort members. Each donor provided a peripheral blood sample, and peripheral blood mononuclear cells were used for TCR beta sequencing. Genomic DNA extraction from the blood cell samples was performed with the Qiagen DNeasy Blood Extraction Kit. This clone was found once. The clone's antigen remains unknown. Qualities for individual bases were not recorded, and no much larger clone is one base off. Here V drops 5 bases and J drops 6 bases, and the junction holds 3 bases not matched to any gene. The CDR3 contains 12 residues, cysteine and phenylalanine counted. Of all the DNA, just the CDR3 is kept, 36 bases in frame from base 1. The germline V gene specifies MNHNS as CDR1 and SASEGT as CDR2.

The receptor chain draws on TRBV6-1 and TRBJ1-1, with 7 bases matching TRBD1. The receptor's source is a male donor in good health and CMV-seronegative. Sequencing was performed on PBMCs. The CDR3 amino acid sequence is: CASSHGTAEAFF. The nucleotide sequence reads as follows: TGTGCCAGCAGTCACGGGACAGCTGAAGCTTTCTTT.